This T cell receptor (beta chain) was documented in a study of T cells after yellow fever vaccination. Study background: SMART-Seq v4 Ultra Low Input prepared the low-cell-number fractions.

Researchers made TCR cDNA using 5'RACE template switching, and this step added a universal primer site and UMIs. TCRdb recomputed calls from the 5' RACE reads with MiXCR, one row per CDR3 protein. The sample lists around 100,000 distinct CDR3 sequences, around 5.5% occurring once. V dropped 5 bases and J dropped 5 bases, with 16 bases sitting between them. The CDR3 covers 15 residues. Germline CDR1 is MNHEY and CDR2 is SMNVEV (reference sequence). Sample: CD8+ T cells sorted from PBMCs, taken 10 days after the yellow fever booster vaccination. The sequence was obtained from a man aged 18 to 30 who received the YFV17D yellow fever vaccine. V is TRBV27 and J is TRBJ1-5, with D perhaps matching TRBD1 (5 bases). CDR3 nucleotide sequence: TGTGCCAGCAGTCCCCTGGGACGAGACGATCAGCCCCAGCATTTT. Its protein product is CASSPLGRDDQPQHF.